A selection of T cell receptor beta chains follows, all from one sample in a study of blood T cell repertoires in COVID-19. Produced via immunoSEQ multiplex PCR; TCRdb's table is partial and in-frame only. The sample shows a few hundred thousand clones, approximately 89% of them seen only once. The sample taken for sequencing was peripheral blood. These receptors all come from a woman aged 25 to 39 with COVID-19, enrolled during active disease. The conserved cysteine and the conserved F or W are not part of the CDR3 here. The order of the fields is clone size, V gene, J gene, CDR3 length, CDR3 protein. For some rows the clone size is stated as once, few or many, or as a class when expanded; others skip it.

.	TRBV7-7	TRBJ2-3	13	ASSLGNQGTDTQY
.	TRBV7-9	TRBJ1-6	12	ASSQGTDNSPLH
.	TRBV18	TRBJ1-3	14	ASSPGSSRGGNTIY
once	TRBV5-6	TRBJ2-7	11	ASRNQLGYEQY
.	TRBV19	TRBJ1-5	12	ASRWAGNNQPQH
once	TRBV12-3/TRBV12-4	TRBJ1-2	11	ASSLGSDYGYT
.	TRBV5-4	TRBJ2-2	13	ASSTPSGDTGELF
.	TRBV27	TRBJ1-2	11	ASRSTGVYGYT
once	TRBV11-2	TRBJ2-7	12	ASSLGQGVYEQY
.	TRBV7-2	TRBJ2-3	13	ASSPTGGPADTQY
.	TRBV29-1	TRBJ2-1	10	SVGTSSNEQF
few	TRBV15	TRBJ1-2	13	ATSENRGLNYGYT
.	TRBV10-2	TRBJ1-1	9	ASSPGTEAF
.	TRBV2	TRBJ1-4	12	ATVSDSNNEKLF
.	TRBV7-2	TRBJ2-4	14	ASTQGQGLAKNIQY
.	TRBV28	TRBJ1-1	12	ASSLRGGGTEAF
.	TRBV2	TRBJ1-2	11	ASSEASPGGYT
once	TRBV7-2	TRBJ1-2	11	ASSFGHNYGYT
.	TRBV11-2	TRBJ1-6	15	ASSSRSRQPLGSPLH
.	TRBV4-2	TRBJ1-2	14	ASSPEGATGAFGYT
.	TRBV19	TRBJ1-2	13	ASSESGTTNYGYT
once	TRBV7-8	TRBJ1-2	12	ASSFVTGRDGYT
.	TRBV27	TRBJ1-1	12	ASSLSLEGQEAF
.	TRBV15	TRBJ2-4	12	ATSRLVAKNIQY
.	TRBV6-5	TRBJ1-1	12	ASSRGTGATEAF
once	TRBV7-9	TRBJ1-1	9	ASSLSSEAF
.	TRBV11-3	TRBJ1-1	11	ASSWRLNTEAF
.	TRBV28	TRBJ1-1	13	ASSPRGGGLTEAF